A selection of T cell receptor beta chains follows, all from one sample in a study of T-cell reconstitution after alpha-beta-depleted transplantation in children. TCRdb redid the calling of the PCR reads with MiXCR, one entry per CDR3 protein. Of about 250,000 distinct CDR3 sequences detected, 20% to 30% appear once; the ten largest clones hold 4.5% to 5.5%. Sequences were derived from PBMCs, mostly from graft donor cells, sampled 360 days after TCRalphabeta/CD19-depleted stem cell transplant. The receptors originated from a female patient between 2 and 10 years old who had a stem cell transplant for congenital amegakaryocytic thrombocytopenia, so the T cells may come from the graft donor. Both conserved end residues are part of each CDR3. Fields, in order: D gene, V gene, CDR3 length, clone size, J gene, CDR3 DNA, CDR3 protein. D genes are given only for firm matches. Rows may omit the clone size; those that give it use once, few, many or a size class.

>TRBD1|TRBV20-1|16|few|TRBJ2-1
TGCAGTGCTAGAGATGAATGGCAGGGGGCGCGAAATGAGCAGTTCTTC
CSARDEWQGARNEQFF
>.|TRBV24-1|13|few|TRBJ1-5
TGTGCCACCAGTGACAGGGGTGATCAGCCCCAGCATTTT
CATSDRGDQPQHF
>.|TRBV7-9|16|few|TRBJ1-1
TGTGCCAGCAGCCCCCTTATTTCCCCTACAGGGACTGAAGCTTTCTTT
CASSPLISPTGTEAFF
>.|TRBV5-1|12|.|TRBJ2-3
TGCGCCAGCAGACTAGTCTCAGATACGCAGTATTTT
CASRLVSDTQYF
>.|TRBV6-1|14|few|TRBJ2-1
TGTGCCAGCAGTGAAGATTGGGCTCCCAATGAGCAGTTCTTC
CASSEDWAPNEQFF
>.|TRBV20-1|13|few|TRBJ1-2
TGCAGTGCTGGGACTAGCTTTCGGGATGGCTACACCTTC
CSAGTSFRDGYTF
>.|TRBV12-3/TRBV12-4|14|.|TRBJ1-1
TGTGCCAGCAGTTTCGGGGGGGCGAACACTGAAGCTTTCTTT
CASSFGGANTEAFF
>TRBD2|TRBV4-2|16|.|TRBJ2-1
TGTGCCAGCAGCCAAGATCCGACTAGCGGGAGCAATGAGCAGTTCTTC
CASSQDPTSGSNEQFF
>.|TRBV12-3/TRBV12-4|16|.|TRBJ2-3
TGTGCCAGCAGTTTAACGCAGGGGGGAAGCACAGATACGCAGTATTTT
CASSLTQGGSTDTQYF
>TRBD1|TRBV6-1|14|.|TRBJ1-2
TGTGCCAGCAGCCGAGGACAGGGGAACTATGGCTACACCTTC
CASSRGQGNYGYTF
>TRBD2|TRBV24-1|14|.|TRBJ2-7
TGTGCCACTTCGGAGACTAGCGGGAGTCGCGAGCAGTACTTC
CATSETSGSREQYF
>.|TRBV10-3|15|many|TRBJ2-1
TGTGCCATCAGTGAAGGTTCGGGGGCCAGCAATGAGCAGTTCTTC
CAISEGSGASNEQFF
>TRBD2|TRBV20-1|15|.|TRBJ2-3
TGCAGTGCTAGAGTGAGGACTAGCGGGATAGATACGCAGTATTTT
CSARVRTSGIDTQYF
>.|TRBV6-5|14|.|TRBJ1-4
TGTGCCAGCAGTTACGGGGCGGGGAATCAAAAACTGTTTTTT
CASSYGAGNQKLFF
>.|TRBV4-3|15|.|TRBJ2-3
TGCGCCAGCAGCCAAACAGGCTATAGGACAGATACGCAGTATTTT
CASSQTGYRTDTQYF
>TRBD1|TRBV20-1|13|.|TRBJ1-2
TGCAGTGCTAGAGTTTCAGGGGGCTATGGCTACACCTTC
CSARVSGGYGYTF
>.|TRBV12-3/TRBV12-4|15|many|TRBJ1-5
TGTGCCAGCAGTTTAGGGGGGACAAGCAATCAGCCCCAGCATTTT
CASSLGGTSNQPQHF
>TRBD1|TRBV28|16|few|TRBJ2-5
TGTGCCAGCAGTCGACACAGGGGGCTAAGCCAAGAGACCCAGTACTTC
CASSRHRGLSQETQYF
>TRBD2|TRBV12-3/TRBV12-4|15|few|TRBJ2-4
TGTGCCAGCAGTTTGCCTAGCGGGACCAAAAACATTCAGTACTTC
CASSLPSGTKNIQYF
>TRBD2|TRBV7-9|16|few|TRBJ2-1
TGTGCCAGCACCTTAGATATCGGGGGGGCCTACAATGAGCAGTTCTTC
CASTLDIGGAYNEQFF
>.|TRBV14|12|few|TRBJ1-5
TGTGCCAGCAGCCCCCTGTCTTGGGCCCAGCATTTT
CASSPLSWAQHF
>.|TRBV5-4|15|.|TRBJ2-1
TGTGCCAGCAGCTTGGGCCGGGAGCGGCTCAATGAGCAGTTCTTC
CASSLGRERLNEQFF
>.|TRBV28|15|many|TRBJ2-5
TGTGCCAGCAGAAACCTTGAGGGGGGCTGGGAGACCCAGTACTTC
CASRNLEGGWETQYF
>.|TRBV5-1|11|.|TRBJ2-7
TGCGCCAGCAAGGCCGATGGCGAGCAGTACTTC
CASKADGEQYF
>TRBD1|TRBV7-2|15|.|TRBJ2-7
TGTGCCAGCAGCCGACAGGGGGCCCTATCCTACGAGCAGTACTTC
CASSRQGALSYEQYF
>TRBD2|TRBV28|15|few|TRBJ2-1
TGTGCCAGCAGTTCGACTAGCGGGAGGGGGAATGAGCAGTTCTTC
CASSSTSGRGNEQFF
>TRBD2|TRBV12-3/TRBV12-4|14|few|TRBJ2-7
TGTGCCAGCAGTTTCCTCCTAGCGGACTACGAGCAGTACTTC
CASSFLLADYEQYF
>.|TRBV12-3/TRBV12-4|16|few|TRBJ2-1
TGTGCCAGCAGTGCTAGACAGGGGAGGGGAAATGATGAGCAGTTCTTC
CASSARQGRGNDEQFF
>TRBD2|TRBV7-2|15|.|TRBJ2-7
TGTGCCAGCAGCTTCGGGATAGCGGGGGCCTACGAGCAGTACTTC
CASSFGIAGAYEQYF
>TRBD2|TRBV6-1|15|.|TRBJ2-5
TGTGCCAGCAGAGGGGCTAGCGGGAGCCTAGAGACCCAGTACTTC
CASRGASGSLETQYF
>.|TRBV28|15|few|TRBJ2-3
TGTGCCAGCAAGGGGACCGGAATGCGTACAGATACGCAGTATTTT
CASKGTGMRTDTQYF
>.|TRBV12-3/TRBV12-4|14|.|TRBJ2-2
TGTGCCAGCAGTTCAGGGTTTGTGACCGGGGAGCTGTTTTTT
CASSSGFVTGELFF
>.|TRBV6-5|15|.|TRBJ2-2
TGTGCCAGCAGCCTCGGTGCGGACCCCACCGGGGAGCTGTTTTTT
CASSLGADPTGELFF
>.|TRBV4-3|15|.|TRBJ2-1
TGCGCCAGCAGCCAAGAAAGTTATCCGAACAATGAGCAGTTCTTC
CASSQESYPNNEQFF
>TRBD1|TRBV2|17|.|TRBJ1-6
TGTGCCAGCAAGAGGGGGCGTGAGGGATCCTATAATTCACCCCTCCACTTT
CASKRGREGSYNSPLHF
>TRBD2|TRBV15|16|.|TRBJ2-1
TGTGCCACCAGCAGAGTGGGAGGGATGGGTCGCAATGAGCAGTTCTTC
CATSRVGGMGRNEQFF
>.|TRBV11-2|14|many|TRBJ2-5
TGTGCCAGCAGCCGGGGTGTTGGGCAAGAGACCCAGTACTTC
CASSRGVGQETQYF
>TRBD1|TRBV7-9|16|.|TRBJ1-3
TGTGCCAGCAGCCCCTCCGACAGGGTTGGTGGAAACACCATATATTTT
CASSPSDRVGGNTIYF
>.|TRBV28|11|few|TRBJ2-1
TGTGCCAGCATAGGGAACGTGCGGCAGTTCTTC
CASIGNVRQFF
>.|TRBV5-4|14|.|TRBJ2-7
TGTGCCAGCAGAGCCGGACCAGAGGCCTACGAGCAGTACTTC
CASRAGPEAYEQYF
>.|TRBV7-2|13|.|TRBJ2-5
TGTGCCAGCAGTTTGGACGGGTTGGGGACCCAGTACTTC
CASSLDGLGTQYF
>TRBD1|TRBV28|17|once|TRBJ1-1
TGTGCCAGCAGTACCATCTTACAGGGGCCGCCGGCCACTGAAGCTTTCTTT
CASSTILQGPPATEAFF
>TRBD2|TRBV5-6|19|.|TRBJ2-3
TGTGCCAGCAGCTCATTGAAAACTAGCGGTCTCCTTGGGGCAGATACGCAGTATTTT
CASSSLKTSGLLGADTQYF
>.|TRBV28|14|few|TRBJ1-5
TGTGCCAGCAGCCGAGCTGGGAGCAATCAGCCCCAGCATTTT
CASSRAGSNQPQHF
>.|TRBV20-1|13|.|TRBJ2-1
TGCAGTGCTATGACAGGATTGAGGAATGAGCAGTTCTTC
CSAMTGLRNEQFF
>.|TRBV28|12|.|TRBJ1-1
TGTGCCAGCAGGAGAGGGGGAAAAGGAGCTTTCTTT
CASRRGGKGAFF
>TRBD1|TRBV9|14|few|TRBJ1-5
TGTGCCAGCAGCGTCGGCAGGGGGTATCAGCCCCAGCATTTT
CASSVGRGYQPQHF
>.|TRBV5-5|14|many|TRBJ2-3
TGTGCCAGCAGTCATGGACAGTCCACAGATACGCAGTATTTT
CASSHGQSTDTQYF
>.|TRBV5-1|16|.|TRBJ1-1
TGCGCCAGCAGCTTGGGACCTCAGGGGAGGAACACTGAAGCTTTCTTT
CASSLGPQGRNTEAFF
>.|TRBV10-2|18|few|TRBJ2-7
TGCGCCAGCAGTGAGCCCAACCGAATGACGGTATACTCCTACGAGCAGTACTTC
CASSEPNRMTVYSYEQYF
>TRBD1|TRBV5-1|17|few|TRBJ1-1
TGCGCCAGCAGCCGGGGGACAGGGCCTGAGATGAACACTGAAGCTTTCTTT
CASSRGTGPEMNTEAFF
>.|TRBV2|19|.|TRBJ1-6
TGTGCCAGCAGTGAAGGTCGGACGTACCCAGCCTCCTATAATTCACCCCTCCACTTT
CASSEGRTYPASYNSPLHF
>.|TRBV7-8|16|.|TRBJ2-7
TGTGCCAGCAGCGCGAGCCTTGACACGTACCCCTACGAGCAGTACTTC
CASSASLDTYPYEQYF
>TRBD2|TRBV4-1|15|.|TRBJ2-1
TGCGCCAGCAGCCAAGAACAAGCGGGGTACAATGAGCAGTTCTTC
CASSQEQAGYNEQFF
>.|TRBV5-1|17|.|TRBJ2-2
TGCGCCAGTAGCCGACTTGTGGGGGCAACGAACACCGGGGAGCTGTTTTTT
CASSRLVGATNTGELFF
>.|TRBV5-6|13|few|TRBJ2-3
TGTGCCAGCAGCTTGTCTTCTCTTGATACGCAGTATTTT
CASSLSSLDTQYF
>.|TRBV2|16|many|TRBJ2-7
TGTGCCAGTGGCCGGGTCTGGGAGTTCAGCTCCTACGAGCAGTACTTC
CASGRVWEFSSYEQYF
>TRBD1|TRBV10-3|15|few|TRBJ2-1
TGTGCCATCAGGGACCGGGACAGCTCCTACAATGAGCAGTTCTTC
CAIRDRDSSYNEQFF
>TRBD2|TRBV7-2|15|few|TRBJ2-2
TGTGCCAGCAGCCCGCGGGGGAAGAACACCGGGGAGCTGTTTTTT
CASSPRGKNTGELFF